The next 3 T cell receptor beta chains were all read from a single sample in a study of blood T cell repertoires in COVID-19 (TCRdb year 2020). Preparation of the library involved the immunoSEQ multiplex PCR assay. The source is immuneACCESS, and TCRdb retained only in-frame sequences with V and J called. Part of the clones is not carried over; for the studies checked, unresolved V genes explain less than half of this, and the remainder is unexplained. Counted in this sample were around 380,000 clones; approximately 80% of them appeared once. The top ten hold about 1% of the sample. Sequencing was done on a sample of peripheral blood. Receptor source: a human donor with acute or convalescent COVID-19. The donor label of this sample is uncertain.

The chain carries TRBV5-5 and TRBJ1-5; D is ambiguous. V was shortened by 1 base and J by 4 bases, with 6 bases between the two germline ends. The CDR3 extends over 13 amino acids. The V gene's germline CDR1 is SGHKS and CDR2 YYEKEE (reference sequence). CDR3 sequence: CASSLTRNQPQHF. The CDR3 bases are TGTGCCAGCAGCTTGACTCGGAATCAGCCCCAGCATTTT.

This clone has more than one count but fewer than ten. V usage is TRBV2 and J usage is TRBJ2-7, with D tentatively TRBD1 (6 bases). V shed 4 bases and J shed 2 bases, with 12 bases lying between them. The CDR3 is made up of 14 amino acids. Germline-derived CDR1 and CDR2 are SNHLY and FYNNEI. CDR3 DNA sequence: TGTGCCAGCAGTGTTGATGGGGGCCCCTACGAGCAGTACTTC. Translation gives CASSVDGGPYEQYF.

CDR3 nucleotides: TGTGCCAGCAGCCCCCTGATATTAGGGGAGAACACTGAAGCTTTCTTT. This encodes CASSPLILGENTEAFF. The chain recombines TRBV3-1 (or the pseudogene TRBV3-2) with TRBJ1-1, with D possibly matching TRBD1 (5 bases). Germline loops: CDR1 LGHDT, CDR2 YNNKEL (reference sequence). Trimming took off 4 bases at V and 1 base at J, with 16 bases between the two ends. CDR3 length: 16 residues.